These 5 T cell receptor beta chains came from one sample sequenced in a study of identical twins. TCRdb used MiXCR to reprocess the 5' RACE reads, holding one entry per CDR3 protein. This sample has approximately 1.8 million distinct CDR3 sequences, with about 32% found just once. Sequencing input: cord blood. The receptor source for this set is a newborn girl in good health.

This clonotype has a handful of counts. This rearrangement joins TRBV27 to TRBJ1-1; maybe TRBD1 (6 bases). The germline CDR1 and CDR2 sequences are MNHEY and SMNVEV (reference sequence). The CDR3 covers 16 residues. Trimming cost V 2 bases and J 1 base, with 14 bases left between them. For the CDR3, the DNA is TGTGCCAGCAGTTTAGTTTCGGGGGCCGCGAACACTGAAGCTTTCTTT. It yields the protein CASSLVSGAANTEAFF.

This clonotype showed up many times. The chain couples TRBV10-3 to TRBJ2-3, with no clear D. The V end lost 2 bases, the J end lost 2 bases, and 5 bases lay between the germline ends. Germline V gives CDR1 ENHRY, CDR2 SYGVKD. The CDR3 is 13 amino acids. For the CDR3, the DNA is TGTGCCATCAGTGAGCCTTACACAGATACGCAGTATTTT. This sequence encodes CAISEPYTDTQYF.

This chain joins TRBV24-1 and TRBJ2-1; 11 nucleotides match TRBD2. This CDR3 is 16 amino acids long. After removal of 4 bases from V and 2 bases from J, the junction contained 3 bases not matched to a gene. The germline V gene has CDR1 KGHDR and CDR2 SFDVKD. This CDR3 is CATSDPSGGPYNEQFF. DNA of the CDR3: TGTGCCACCAGTGACCCTAGCGGGGGGCCCTACAATGAGCAGTTCTTC.

V and J are TRBV6-1 and TRBJ2-7; possibly TRBD1 or TRBD2 for D (5 bases each). The CDR3 consists of 15 residues. V lost 6 bases, J lost 1 base, and 16 bases lay in between. CDR1 is MNHNS and CDR2 is SASEGT in the germline V gene. CDR3 in amino acids: CASRLPGRRSYEQYF. For the CDR3, the DNA is TGTGCCAGCAGACTCCCGGGACGACGTTCCTACGAGCAGTACTTC.

The rearrangement uses TRBV14 and TRBJ1-1; D not resolved. V shed 4 bases and J shed 4 bases, with 10 bases lying between them. Per germline, CDR1 SGHDN and CDR2 FVKESK. The CDR3 contains 13 residues. CDR3 in DNA: TGTGCCAGCAGCCCCCAGTTTGGCACTGAAGCTTTCTTT. Its protein product is CASSPQFGTEAFF.